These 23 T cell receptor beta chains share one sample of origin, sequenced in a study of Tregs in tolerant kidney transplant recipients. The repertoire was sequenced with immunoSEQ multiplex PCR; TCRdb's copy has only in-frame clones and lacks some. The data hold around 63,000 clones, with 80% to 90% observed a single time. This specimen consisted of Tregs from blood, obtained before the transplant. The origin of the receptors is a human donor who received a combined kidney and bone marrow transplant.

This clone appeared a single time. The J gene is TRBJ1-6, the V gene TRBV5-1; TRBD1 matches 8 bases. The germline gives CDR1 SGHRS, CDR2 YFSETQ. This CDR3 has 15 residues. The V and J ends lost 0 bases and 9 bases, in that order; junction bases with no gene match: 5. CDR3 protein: CASSLGRGQGSPLHF. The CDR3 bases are TGCGCCAGCAGCTTGGGCAGGGGGCAGGGTTCACCCCTCCACTTT.

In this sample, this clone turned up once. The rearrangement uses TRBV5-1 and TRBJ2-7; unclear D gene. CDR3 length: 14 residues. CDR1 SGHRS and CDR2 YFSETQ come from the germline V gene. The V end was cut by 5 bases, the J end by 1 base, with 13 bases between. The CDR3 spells CASRGSDGSYEQYF. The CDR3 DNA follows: TGCGCCAGCAGGGGGTCCGACGGATCCTACGAGCAGTACTTC.

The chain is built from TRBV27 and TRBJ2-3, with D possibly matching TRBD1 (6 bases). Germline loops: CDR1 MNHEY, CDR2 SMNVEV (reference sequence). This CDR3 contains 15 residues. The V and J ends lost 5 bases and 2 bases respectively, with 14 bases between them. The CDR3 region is CASSRDTYPTDTQYF. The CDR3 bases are TGTGCCAGCAGTCGGGACACTTATCCCACAGATACGCAGTATTTT.

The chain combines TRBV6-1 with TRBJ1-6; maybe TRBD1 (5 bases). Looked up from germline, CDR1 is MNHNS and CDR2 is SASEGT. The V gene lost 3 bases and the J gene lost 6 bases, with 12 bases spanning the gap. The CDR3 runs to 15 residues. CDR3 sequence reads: CASSEVRVTNSPLHF. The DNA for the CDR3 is TGTGCCAGCAGTGAGGTCAGGGTGACTAATTCACCCCTCCACTTT.

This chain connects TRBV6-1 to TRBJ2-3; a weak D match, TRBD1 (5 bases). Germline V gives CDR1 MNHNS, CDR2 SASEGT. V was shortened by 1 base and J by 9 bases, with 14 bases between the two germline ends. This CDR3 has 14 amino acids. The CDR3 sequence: CASSEGVKKGTQYF. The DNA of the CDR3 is TGTGCCAGCAGTGAAGGAGTTAAAAAGGGGACGCAGTATTTT.

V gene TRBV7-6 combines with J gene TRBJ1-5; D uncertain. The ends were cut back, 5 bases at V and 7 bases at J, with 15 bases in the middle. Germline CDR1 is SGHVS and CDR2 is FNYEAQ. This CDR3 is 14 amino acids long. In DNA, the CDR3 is TGTGCCAGCAGCCCAAATTCCGGTGGGCAGCCCCAGCATTTT. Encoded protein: CASSPNSGGQPQHF. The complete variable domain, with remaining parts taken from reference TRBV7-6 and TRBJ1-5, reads GAGVSQSPRYKVTKRGQDVALRCDPISGHVSLYWYRQALGQGPEFLTYFNYEAQQDKSGLPNDRFSAERPEGSISTLTIQRTEQRDSAMYRCASSPNSGGQPQHFGDGTRLSIL.

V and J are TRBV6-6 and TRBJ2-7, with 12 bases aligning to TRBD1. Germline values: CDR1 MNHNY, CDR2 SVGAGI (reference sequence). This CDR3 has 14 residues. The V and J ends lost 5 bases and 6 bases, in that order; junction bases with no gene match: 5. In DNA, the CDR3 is TGTGCCAGCAGTCTGGGACAGGGGGCGGCCGAGCAGTACTTC. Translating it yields CASSLGQGAAEQYF.

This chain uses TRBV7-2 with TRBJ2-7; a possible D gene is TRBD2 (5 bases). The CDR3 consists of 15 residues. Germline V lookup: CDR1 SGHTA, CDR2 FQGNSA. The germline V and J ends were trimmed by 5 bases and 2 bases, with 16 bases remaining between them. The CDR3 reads CASSPTSGETYEQYF. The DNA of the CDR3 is TGTGCCAGCAGCCCCACCTCCGGGGAGACCTACGAGCAGTACTTC.

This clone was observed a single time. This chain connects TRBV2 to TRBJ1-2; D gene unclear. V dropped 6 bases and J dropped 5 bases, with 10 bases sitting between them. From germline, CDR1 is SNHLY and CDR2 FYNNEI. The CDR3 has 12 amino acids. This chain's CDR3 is CASRDPRYGYTF. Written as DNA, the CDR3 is TGTGCCAGCAGGGACCCTAGATATGGCTACACCTTC.

CDR3 loop: CAIQGVWTDTQYF. The CDR3, as DNA: TGTGCGATCCAGGGGGTTTGGACAGATACGCAGTATTTT. The chain combines TRBV28 with TRBJ2-3, with TRBD1 matching 7 bases. The germline V gene encodes CDR1 MDHEN and CDR2 SYDVKM. The CDR3 is made up of 13 amino acids.

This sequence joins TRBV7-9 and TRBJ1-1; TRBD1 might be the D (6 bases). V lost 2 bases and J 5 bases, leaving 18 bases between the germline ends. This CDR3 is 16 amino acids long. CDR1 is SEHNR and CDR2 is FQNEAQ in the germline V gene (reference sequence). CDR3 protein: CASSLPLDSLRTEAFF. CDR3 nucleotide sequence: TGTGCCAGCAGCTTACCTCTGGACAGTTTGCGAACTGAAGCTTTCTTT.

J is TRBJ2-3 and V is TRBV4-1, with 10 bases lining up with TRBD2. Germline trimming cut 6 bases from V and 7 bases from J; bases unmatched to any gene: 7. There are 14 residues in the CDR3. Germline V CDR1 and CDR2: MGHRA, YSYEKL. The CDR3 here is CASRPAGGPNTQYF. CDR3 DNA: TGCGCCAGCAGGCCAGCGGGGGGGCCAAATACGCAGTATTTT.

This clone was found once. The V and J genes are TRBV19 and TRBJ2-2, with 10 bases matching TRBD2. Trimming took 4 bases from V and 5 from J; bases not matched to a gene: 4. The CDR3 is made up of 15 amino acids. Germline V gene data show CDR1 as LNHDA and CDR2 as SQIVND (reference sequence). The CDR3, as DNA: TGTGCCAGTAGTACCCGGACTAGCGGTACCGGGGAGCTGTTTTTT. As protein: CASSTRTSGTGELFF.

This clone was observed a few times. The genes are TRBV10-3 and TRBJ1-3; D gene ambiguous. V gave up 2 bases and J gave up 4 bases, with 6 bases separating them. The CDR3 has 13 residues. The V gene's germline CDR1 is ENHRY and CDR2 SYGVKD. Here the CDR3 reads CAISEGPGNTIYF. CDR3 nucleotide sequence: TGTGCCATCAGTGAGGGGCCCGGAAACACCATATATTTT.

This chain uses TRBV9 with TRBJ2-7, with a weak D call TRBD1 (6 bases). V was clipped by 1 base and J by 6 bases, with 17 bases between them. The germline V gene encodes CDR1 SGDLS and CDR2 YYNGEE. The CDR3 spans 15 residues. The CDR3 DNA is TGTGCCAGCAGCGTACTTCCAGGGGTCGACTCCGAGCAGTACTTC. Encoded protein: CASSVLPGVDSEQYF.

The CDR3 is CASSVSTGGSSYNEQFF. The CDR3 nucleotides read TGCGCCAGCAGCGTTAGCACAGGGGGTAGCTCCTACAATGAGCAGTTCTTC. V gene TRBV5-1 combines with J gene TRBJ2-1, with 8 bases fitting TRBD1. V was pared by 4 bases and J by 0 bases, with 9 bases of the junction left unmatched. The CDR3 is 17 residues long. Germline loops: CDR1 SGHRS, CDR2 YFSETQ.

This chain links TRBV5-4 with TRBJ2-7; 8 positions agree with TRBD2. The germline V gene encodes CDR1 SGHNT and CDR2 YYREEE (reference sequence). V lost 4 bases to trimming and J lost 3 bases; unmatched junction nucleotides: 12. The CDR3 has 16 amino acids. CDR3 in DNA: TGTGCCAGCAGCCCCAACGCCGCGGGAGGCTACTACGAGCAGTACTTC. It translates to CASSPNAAGGYYEQYF.

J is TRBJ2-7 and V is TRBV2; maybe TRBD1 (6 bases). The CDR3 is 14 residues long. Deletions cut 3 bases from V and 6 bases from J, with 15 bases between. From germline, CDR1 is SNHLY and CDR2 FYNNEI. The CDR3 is CASSENRVLLEQYF. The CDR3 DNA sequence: TGTGCCAGCAGTGAGAACAGGGTGCTTCTCGAGCAGTACTTC.

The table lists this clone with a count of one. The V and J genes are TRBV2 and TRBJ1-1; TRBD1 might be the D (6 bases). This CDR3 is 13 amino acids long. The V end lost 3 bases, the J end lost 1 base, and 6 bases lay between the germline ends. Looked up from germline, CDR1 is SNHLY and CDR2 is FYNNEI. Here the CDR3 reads CASSDRGNTEAFF. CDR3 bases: TGTGCCAGCAGTGACAGGGGGAACACTGAAGCTTTCTTT.

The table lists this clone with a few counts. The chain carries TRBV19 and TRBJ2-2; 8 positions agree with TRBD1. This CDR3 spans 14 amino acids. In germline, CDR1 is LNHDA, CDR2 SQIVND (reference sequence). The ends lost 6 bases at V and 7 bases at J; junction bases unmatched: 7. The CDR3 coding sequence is TGTGCCAGTAGCTTGCCAGGGGGCTACGGGGAGCTGTTTTTT. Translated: CASSLPGGYGELFF.

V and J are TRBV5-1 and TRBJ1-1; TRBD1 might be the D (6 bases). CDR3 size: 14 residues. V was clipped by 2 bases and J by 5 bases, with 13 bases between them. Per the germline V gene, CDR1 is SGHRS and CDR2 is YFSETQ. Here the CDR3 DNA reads TGCGCCAGCAGCTTTGGGGGCGCGGGGACTGAAGCTTTCTTT. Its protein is CASSFGGAGTEAFF.

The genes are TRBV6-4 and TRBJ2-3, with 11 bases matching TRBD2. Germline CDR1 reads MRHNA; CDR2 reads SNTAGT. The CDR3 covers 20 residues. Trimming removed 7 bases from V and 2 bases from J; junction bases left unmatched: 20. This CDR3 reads CASIFTNPLAGVAHTDTQYF. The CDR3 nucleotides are TGTGCCAGCATCTTCACTAACCCACTAGCGGGAGTAGCGCACACAGATACGCAGTATTTT.

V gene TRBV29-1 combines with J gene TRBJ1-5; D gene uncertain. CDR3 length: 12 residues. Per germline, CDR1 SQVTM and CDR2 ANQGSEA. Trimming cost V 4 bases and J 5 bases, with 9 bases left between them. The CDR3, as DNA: TGCAGCGTTGGATTTATGGATCAGCCCCAGCATTTT. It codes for CSVGFMDQPQHF. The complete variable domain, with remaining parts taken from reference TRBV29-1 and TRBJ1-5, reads SAVISQKPSRDICQRGTSLTIQCQVDSQVTMMFWYRQQPGQSLTLIATANQGSEATYESGFVIDKFPISRPNLTFSTLTVSNMSPEDSSIYLCSVGFMDQPQHFGDGTRLSIL.